This TCR beta chain was retrieved from a study of blood T cell repertoires in COVID-19. The CDR3 contains 17 residues. V gave up 4 bases and J gave up 0 bases; unmatched junction bases: 5. Germline lookup yields CDR1 KGHSH and CDR2 LQKENI. This clone was found once. This table comes from immunoSEQ multiplex PCR, and its TCRdb copy is limited to in-frame clones, with some not included. The sample carries a few hundred thousand clones, about 82% recorded once. Sequenced: peripheral blood. The clonotype originates from an elderly man with acute or convalescent COVID-19. The V gene is TRBV18, the J gene TRBJ2-3, with TRBD2 matching 12 bases. DNA for the CDR3: TGTGCCAGCTCACTCGGGACTAGCGGGTTGAGCACAGATACGCAGTATTTT. Translated: CASSLGTSGLSTDTQYF.